This TCR beta chain stems from a study of identical twins. The study, taken as a whole, reports: Potential partial confounding of zero-insertion analyses by invariant MAIT and iNKT cells was noted.

The CDR3 covers 14 residues. The germline gives CDR1 MDHEN, CDR2 SYDVKM. The V and J ends lost 11 bases and 2 bases, in that order; junction bases with no gene match: 10. For this clonotype: What it binds is not known.

A universal primer site arose from template switching, and cDNA bore unique molecular identifiers. Each CDR3 protein is one row after TCRdb ran MiXCR on the 5' RACE reads. Seen here are 1.5 million to 2 million distinct CDR3 sequences, 25% to 35% observed once, and the top ten hold about 0.27%. This TCR was recovered from a newborn girl in good health. The specimen was cord blood. The rearrangement uses TRBV28 and TRBJ2-7, with 9 bases lining up with TRBD1. DNA of the CDR3: TGTGCCGGCGGTAACAGGGGGCCCCCCTACGAGCAGTACTTC. Protein product: CAGGNRGPPYEQYF.